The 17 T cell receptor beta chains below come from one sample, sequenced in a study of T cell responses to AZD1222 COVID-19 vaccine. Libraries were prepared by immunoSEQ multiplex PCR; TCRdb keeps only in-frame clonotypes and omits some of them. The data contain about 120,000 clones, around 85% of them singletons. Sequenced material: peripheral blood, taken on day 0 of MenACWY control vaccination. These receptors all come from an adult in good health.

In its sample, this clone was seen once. The CDR3 region is CASSQGSQGPVLTF. Here the CDR3 DNA reads TGTGCCAGCAGCCAAGGTAGTCAGGGGCCCGTTCTCACCTTC. The chain recombines TRBV14 with TRBJ1-2; tentatively, D is TRBD1 (6 bases). Trimming pared 1 base from V and 13 bases from J, leaving 19 bases between. In germline, CDR1 is SGHDN, CDR2 FVKESK. This CDR3 has 14 amino acids.

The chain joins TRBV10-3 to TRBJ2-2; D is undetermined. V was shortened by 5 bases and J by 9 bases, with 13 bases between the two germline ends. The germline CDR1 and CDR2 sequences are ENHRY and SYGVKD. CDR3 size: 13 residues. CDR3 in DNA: TGTGCCATCAGTCCCGATGTAACCCGGGAGCTGTTTTTT. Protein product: CAISPDVTRELFF.

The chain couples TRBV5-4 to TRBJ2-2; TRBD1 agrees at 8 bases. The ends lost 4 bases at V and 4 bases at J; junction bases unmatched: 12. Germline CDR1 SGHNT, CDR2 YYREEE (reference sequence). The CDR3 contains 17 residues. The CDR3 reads CASSPQSRGPSTGELFF. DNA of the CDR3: TGTGCCAGCAGCCCACAGTCCAGGGGGCCCTCCACCGGGGAGCTGTTTTTT.

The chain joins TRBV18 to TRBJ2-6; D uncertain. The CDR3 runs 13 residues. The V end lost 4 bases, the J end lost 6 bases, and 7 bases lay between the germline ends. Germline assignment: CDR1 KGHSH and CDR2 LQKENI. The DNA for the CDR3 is TGTGCCAGCTCACGGGGTCTGGCCAACGTCCTGACTTTC. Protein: CASSRGLANVLTF. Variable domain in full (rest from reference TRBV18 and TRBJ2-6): NAGVMQNPRHLVRRRGQEARLRCSPMKGHSHVYWYRQLPEEGLKFMVYLQKENIIDESGMPKERFSAEFPKEGPSILRIQQVVRGDSAAYFCASSRGLANVLTFGAGSRLTVL.

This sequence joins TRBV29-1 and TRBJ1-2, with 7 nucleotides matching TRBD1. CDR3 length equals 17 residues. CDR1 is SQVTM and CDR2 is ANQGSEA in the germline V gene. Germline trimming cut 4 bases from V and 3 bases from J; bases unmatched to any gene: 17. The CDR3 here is CSVGGGGEAPEDYGYTF. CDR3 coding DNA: TGCAGCGTTGGGGGAGGGGGCGAGGCGCCCGAGGACTATGGCTACACCTTC. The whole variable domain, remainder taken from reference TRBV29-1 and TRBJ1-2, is SAVISQKPSRDICQRGTSLTIQCQVDSQVTMMFWYRQQPGQSLTLIATANQGSEATYESGFVIDKFPISRPNLTFSTLTVSNMSPEDSSIYLCSVGGGGEAPEDYGYTFGSGTRLTVV.

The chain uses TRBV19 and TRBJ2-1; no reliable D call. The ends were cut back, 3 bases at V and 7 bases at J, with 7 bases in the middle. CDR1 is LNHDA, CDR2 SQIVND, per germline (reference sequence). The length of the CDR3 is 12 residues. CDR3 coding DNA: TGTGCCAGTAGTATGTTTGGGAATGAGCAGTTCTTC. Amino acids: CASSMFGNEQFF.

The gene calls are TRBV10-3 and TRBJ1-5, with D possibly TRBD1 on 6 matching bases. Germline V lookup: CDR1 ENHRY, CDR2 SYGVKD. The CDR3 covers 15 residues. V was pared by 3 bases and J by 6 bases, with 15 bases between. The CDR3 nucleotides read TGTGCCATCAGTGACGACAGGTCCCCCGGTCAGCCCCAGCATTTT. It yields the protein CAISDDRSPGQPQHF.

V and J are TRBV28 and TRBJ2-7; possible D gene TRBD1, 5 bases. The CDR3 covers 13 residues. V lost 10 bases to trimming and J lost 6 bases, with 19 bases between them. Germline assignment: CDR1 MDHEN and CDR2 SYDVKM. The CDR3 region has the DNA TGTGCCACCTGGAGCTTATGGGGCTCCGAGCAGTACTTC. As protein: CATWSLWGSEQYF.

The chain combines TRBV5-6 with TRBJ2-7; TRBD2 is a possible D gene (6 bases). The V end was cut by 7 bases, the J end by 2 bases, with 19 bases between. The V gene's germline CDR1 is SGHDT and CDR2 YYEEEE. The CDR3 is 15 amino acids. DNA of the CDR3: TGTGCCAGCGCGGCCGGGGGACCTCGGCCCTACGAGCAGTACTTC. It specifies CASAAGGPRPYEQYF.

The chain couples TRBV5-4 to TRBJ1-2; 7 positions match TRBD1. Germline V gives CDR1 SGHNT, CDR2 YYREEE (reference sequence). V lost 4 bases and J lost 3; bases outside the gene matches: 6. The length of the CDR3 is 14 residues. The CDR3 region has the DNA TGTGCCAGCAGCGGAGGGGGACAGTACTATGGCTACACCTTC. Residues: CASSGGGQYYGYTF.

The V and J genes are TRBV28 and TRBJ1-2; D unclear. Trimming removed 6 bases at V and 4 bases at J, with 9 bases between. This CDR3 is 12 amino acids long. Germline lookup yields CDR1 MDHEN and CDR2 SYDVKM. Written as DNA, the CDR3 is TGTGCCAGCAGCTACCAAAGCTATGGCTACACCTTC. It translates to CASSYQSYGYTF.

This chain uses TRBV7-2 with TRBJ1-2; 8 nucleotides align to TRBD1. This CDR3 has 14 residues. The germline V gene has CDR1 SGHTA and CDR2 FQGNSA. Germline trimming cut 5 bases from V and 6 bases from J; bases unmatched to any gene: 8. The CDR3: CASSPRQGQHGYTF. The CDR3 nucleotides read TGTGCCAGCAGCCCACGACAGGGGCAGCATGGCTACACCTTC.

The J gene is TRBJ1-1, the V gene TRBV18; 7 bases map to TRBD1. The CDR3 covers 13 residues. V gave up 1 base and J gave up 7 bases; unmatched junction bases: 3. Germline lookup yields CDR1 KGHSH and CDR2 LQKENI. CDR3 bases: TGTGCCAGCTCACCACAGGGGGCCGGTGAAGCTTTCTTT. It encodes CASSPQGAGEAFF.

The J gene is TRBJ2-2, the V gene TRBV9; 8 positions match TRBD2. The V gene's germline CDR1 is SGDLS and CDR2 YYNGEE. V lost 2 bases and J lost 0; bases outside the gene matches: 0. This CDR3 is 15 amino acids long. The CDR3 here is CASSVSGTNTGELFF. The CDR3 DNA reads TGTGCCAGCAGCGTTAGCGGGACGAACACCGGGGAGCTGTTTTTT.

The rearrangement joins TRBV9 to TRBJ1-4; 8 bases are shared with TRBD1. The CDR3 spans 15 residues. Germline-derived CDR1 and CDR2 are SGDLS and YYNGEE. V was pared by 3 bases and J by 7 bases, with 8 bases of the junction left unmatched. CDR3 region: CASSASGGAFEKLFF. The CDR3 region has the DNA TGTGCCAGCAGCGCCTCAGGGGGCGCATTTGAAAAACTGTTTTTT.

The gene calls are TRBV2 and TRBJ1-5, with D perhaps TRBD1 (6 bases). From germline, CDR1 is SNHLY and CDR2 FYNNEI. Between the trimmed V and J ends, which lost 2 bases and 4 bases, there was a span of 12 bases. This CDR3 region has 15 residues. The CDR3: CASSEFRQGNQPQHF. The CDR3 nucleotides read TGTGCCAGCAGTGAATTCCGTCAGGGGAATCAGCCCCAGCATTTT.

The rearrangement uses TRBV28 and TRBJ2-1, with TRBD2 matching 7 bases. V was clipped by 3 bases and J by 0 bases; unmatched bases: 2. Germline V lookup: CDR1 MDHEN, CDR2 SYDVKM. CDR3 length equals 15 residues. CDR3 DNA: TGTGCCAGCAGTTTTGGCGGGAGCTCCTACAATGAGCAGTTCTTC. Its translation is CASSFGGSSYNEQFF.